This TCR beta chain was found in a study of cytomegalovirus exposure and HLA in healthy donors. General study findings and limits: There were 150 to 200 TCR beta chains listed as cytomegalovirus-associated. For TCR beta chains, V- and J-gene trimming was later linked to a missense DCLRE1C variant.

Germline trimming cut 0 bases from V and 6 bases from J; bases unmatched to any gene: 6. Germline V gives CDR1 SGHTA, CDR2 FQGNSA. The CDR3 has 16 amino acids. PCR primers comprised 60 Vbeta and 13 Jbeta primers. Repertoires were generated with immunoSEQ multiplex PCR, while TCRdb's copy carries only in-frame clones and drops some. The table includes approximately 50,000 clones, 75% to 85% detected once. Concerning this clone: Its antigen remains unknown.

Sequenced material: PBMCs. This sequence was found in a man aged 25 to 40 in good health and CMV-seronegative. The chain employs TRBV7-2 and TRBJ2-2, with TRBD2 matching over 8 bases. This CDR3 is CASSLARGVGAGELFF. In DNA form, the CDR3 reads TGTGCCAGCAGCTTAGCGCGGGGGGTGGGGGCCGGGGAGCTGTTTTTT.